This entry lists 18 T cell receptor beta chains sequenced from one sample in a study of cytomegalovirus exposure and HLA in healthy donors. Use of 60 Vbeta and 13 Jbeta primers characterized the PCR. The repertoire was sequenced with immunoSEQ multiplex PCR; TCRdb's copy has only in-frame clones and lacks some. The data contain under 200,000 clones, roughly 78% of them seen just once; the ten biggest clones take up 1%. Sequencing input: PBMCs. Receptors originate from a woman aged 45-65 years in good health and CMV-seropositive.

This clone has only one observation. This chain joins TRBV9 and TRBJ2-2; 10 bases agree with TRBD2. Germline V lookup: CDR1 SGDLS, CDR2 YYNGEE. This CDR3 contains 15 residues. Trimming cost V 4 bases and J 3 bases; bases outside gene matches: 3. The CDR3 DNA follows: TGTGCCAGCAGCCTGGGACTAGCGTACACCGGGGAGCTGTTTTTT. The encoded protein is CASSLGLAYTGELFF. Using reference TRBV9 and TRBJ2-2 for the parts outside the CDR3, the full variable domain is DSGVTQTPKHLITATGQRVTLRCSPRSGDLSVYWYQQSLDQGLQFLIQYYNGEERAKGNILERFSAQQFPDLHSELNLSSLELGDSALYFCASSLGLAYTGELFFGEGSRLTVL.

The rearrangement joins TRBV27 to TRBJ2-5; 7 bases are a match to TRBD1. TRBJ2-7 explains the end of the DNA better; the J call may be wrong. This CDR3 is 19 amino acids long. Per germline, CDR1 MNHEY and CDR2 SMNVEV (reference sequence). The CDR3, as DNA: TGTGCCAGCAGTTTTTCCCCTTTTCTCCCGGGACAGATTCCGGTCGAGCAGTACTTC. It yields the protein CASSFSPFLPGQIPVEQYF.

This sequence joins TRBV5-1 and TRBJ1-1, with 7 bases that match TRBD1. V dropped 6 bases and J dropped 1; count of bases not matched to a gene: 9. This CDR3 has 15 amino acids. Germline loops: CDR1 SGHRS, CDR2 YFSETQ. DNA of the CDR3: TGCGCCAGCAAGACCCCCGGGACAGCGAACACTGAAGCTTTCTTT. This codes for CASKTPGTANTEAFF. The entire variable domain, with the rest obtained from reference TRBV5-1 and TRBJ1-1, is as follows: KAGVTQTPRYLIKTRGQQVTLSCSPISGHRSVSWYQQTPGQGLQFLFEYFSETQRNKGNFPGRFSGRQFSNSRSEMNVSTLELGDSALYLCASKTPGTANTEAFFGQGTRLTVV.

This chain links TRBV7-8 with TRBJ2-2, with 10 bases identical to TRBD1. After removal of 4 bases from V and 5 bases from J, the junction contained 10 bases not matched to a gene. CDR1 and CDR2 (germline): SGHVS, FQNEAQ. There are 17 residues in the CDR3. The CDR3: CASSSRPGTGVTGELFF. CDR3 bases: TGTGCCAGCAGCTCCCGACCCGGGACAGGGGTTACCGGGGAGCTGTTTTTT.

This sequence joins TRBV4-2 and TRBJ2-5; 7 positions match TRBD1. After removal of 4 bases from V and 0 bases from J, the junction contained 2 bases not matched to a gene. CDR1 LGHNA and CDR2 YNFKEQ come from the germline V gene. CDR3 length equals 14 residues. The CDR3 region is CASSPDRYQETQYF. As DNA, the CDR3 is TGTGCCAGCAGCCCGGACAGGTACCAAGAGACCCAGTACTTC.

The rearrangement joins TRBV9 to TRBJ2-1; 9 bases fit TRBD2. CDR3 length: 20 residues. With 4 bases clipped from V and 0 bases from J, the junction kept 17 bases outside the gene matches. Germline V gene sequence: CDR1 SGDLS, CDR2 YYNGEE. CDR3 sequence: CASSPPRGASGASSYNEQFF. The CDR3 DNA sequence: TGTGCCAGCAGCCCGCCACGGGGGGCTAGCGGGGCTAGCTCCTACAATGAGCAGTTCTTC.

As regards this clone: One end of the junction varies from germline; a read error may be responsible. This chain joins TRBV7-9 and TRBJ2-3; a weak D match, TRBD2 (6 bases). Per germline, CDR1 SEHNR and CDR2 FQNEAQ (reference sequence). This CDR3 is built from 17 residues. Here the CDR3 reads CSSSTVRRDPLTDTQYF. Here the CDR3 DNA reads TGTTCCAGCAGCACCGTACGGAGGGACCCCCTAACAGATACGCAGTATTTT.

This chain connects TRBV5-4 to TRBJ2-1, with D maybe TRBD2 (6 bases). V lost 4 bases to trimming and J lost 10 bases, with 18 bases between them. Germline loops: CDR1 SGHNT, CDR2 YYREEE (reference sequence). This CDR3 is 14 amino acids long. DNA of the CDR3: TGTGCCAGCAGCCCAGCCGGGACTTGGTCAGAGCAGTTCTTC. Its translation is CASSPAGTWSEQFF.

The V gene is TRBV20-1, the J gene TRBJ2-1; D remains unclear. Germline assignment: CDR1 DFQATT and CDR2 SNEGSKA (reference sequence). CDR3 size: 11 residues. V was cut by 4 bases and J by 14 bases, with 15 bases left in between. CDR3 nucleotide sequence: TGCAGTGCTACACACCTGGGCCTGAAGTTCTTC. It codes for CSATHLGLKFF.

This chain connects TRBV5-4 to TRBJ2-7; weak D call: TRBD2 (6 bases). V lost 4 bases to trimming and J lost 4 bases, with 9 bases between them. The CDR3 covers 12 residues. CDR1 SGHNT and CDR2 YYREEE come from the germline V gene (reference sequence). In nucleotides, the CDR3 is TGTGCCAGCAGCAGGGGACTTTACGAGCAGTACTTC. Translating it yields CASSRGLYEQYF.

The rearrangement uses TRBV9 and TRBJ2-5, with D maybe TRBD1 (6 bases). The end of the DNA aligns better with TRBJ2-7, so the J call may be wrong. CDR1 is SGDLS, CDR2 YYNGEE, per germline. The CDR3 is 17 amino acids. The CDR3 region has the DNA TGTGCCAGCAGCCCTCATCCAGGGGCATCCGCGAACTACGAGCAGTACTTC. This codes for CASSPHPGASANYEQYF.

The chain joins TRBV4-1 to TRBJ1-1; 9 nucleotides agree with TRBD1. Germline CDR1 MGHRA, CDR2 YSYEKL. Trimming cost V 3 bases and J 6 bases; bases outside gene matches: 11. The CDR3 totals 16 residues. This CDR3 is CASSQGNRGREPEAFF. The DNA for the CDR3 is TGCGCCAGCAGCCAGGGAAACAGGGGGCGCGAACCTGAAGCTTTCTTT.

V gene TRBV19 combines with J gene TRBJ1-5; a possible D gene is TRBD1 (5 bases). Germline CDR1 is LNHDA and CDR2 is SQIVND (reference sequence). There are 14 residues in the CDR3. Trimming took off 3 bases at V and 7 bases at J, with 13 bases between the two ends. CDR3 DNA: TGTGCCAGTAGTATGGTTCCGGGGGAGCAGCCCCAGCATTTT. Translated, it gives CASSMVPGEQPQHF.

The V call is TRBV15, the J call TRBJ2-2, with 7 bases matching TRBD2. V trimming: 0 bases; J trimming: 7 bases; junction bases outside the gene matches: 11. This CDR3 region has 17 residues. Germline CDR1 and CDR2: LNHNV and YYDKDF (reference sequence). This chain's CDR3 is CATSRDLASGVGGELFF. CDR3 DNA sequence: TGTGCCACCAGCAGAGATTTGGCTAGCGGTGTGGGCGGGGAGCTGTTTTTT.

This clone appeared once. The chain recombines TRBV6-1 with TRBJ2-1, with 10 bases identical to TRBD2. Trimming at V came to 6 bases and at J to 5 bases, leaving 7 bases not matched to a gene. The CDR3 spans 15 residues. Per the germline V gene, CDR1 is MNHNS and CDR2 is SASEGT. CDR3 DNA: TGTGCCAGCAGACCTAGCGGGAGCGGACACAATGAGCAGTTCTTC. Translation gives CASRPSGSGHNEQFF.

In this sample, this clone turned up once. The chain recombines TRBV7-9 with TRBJ2-7; possibly TRBD2 for D (6 bases). Germline values: CDR1 SEHNR, CDR2 FQNEAQ (reference sequence). V was pared by 3 bases and J by 3 bases, with 15 bases between. This CDR3 has 15 amino acids. DNA of the CDR3: TGTGCCAGCAGCTTCCGGTCTAGCGCCGACTACGAGCAGTACTTC. Its protein is CASSFRSSADYEQYF.

The chain couples TRBV15 to TRBJ2-1; no reliable D call. In germline, CDR1 is LNHNV, CDR2 YYDKDF (reference sequence). Trimming pared 1 base from V and 4 bases from J, leaving 8 bases between. The CDR3 length is 14 residues. This CDR3 reads CATSRVEHYNEQFF. CDR3 DNA: TGTGCCACCAGCAGAGTGGAGCATTACAATGAGCAGTTCTTC.

CDR3 bases: TGTGCCAGCAGCGCCTTGGCGGCACGCACAGATACGCAGTATTTT. Its protein is CASSALAARTDTQYF. The V call is TRBV9, the J call TRBJ2-3; D gene unclear. CDR3 length: 15 residues. V shed 3 bases and J shed 1 base, with 12 bases lying between them. The germline V gene has CDR1 SGDLS and CDR2 YYNGEE.